The rows below give T cell receptor beta chains drawn from one sample of a study of blood T cell repertoires in COVID-19. The data were produced by immunoSEQ multiplex PCR, yet TCRdb's version contains in-frame clones alone and is incomplete. The table has under 200,000 clones, roughly 82% seen once. The sample comprised peripheral blood. All receptors derive from an older woman with COVID-19, enrolled during active disease. The CDR3 runs from the conserved cysteine through the conserved F or W. The D gene is left open where the match is weak. For some rows the clone size is stated as once, few or many, or as a class when expanded; others skip it.

abundance	v_gene	j_gene	d_gene	CDR3aa	CDR3nt
-	TRBV7-3	TRBJ2-1	TRBD2	CASSPRGLAGNLNEQFF	TGTGCCAGCAGCCCAAGGGGGCTAGCGGGAAATCTAAATGAGCAGTTCTTC
-	TRBV5-1	TRBJ2-2	TRBD1	CASSRGTGGTGELFF	TGCGCCAGCAGCCGGGGGACAGGGGGCACCGGGGAGCTGTTTTTT
-	TRBV11-2	TRBJ2-4	-	CASSELTGSRAKNIQYF	TGTGCCAGCAGCGAATTAACAGGGTCGAGGGCCAAAAACATTCAGTACTTC
-	TRBV6-2/TRBV6-3	TRBJ1-5	TRBD1	CASSYQSGTGSDQPQHF	TGTGCCAGCAGTTATCAGTCCGGGACAGGGTCGGATCAGCCCCAGCATTTT
-	TRBV30	TRBJ2-7	-	CAWSRDTYEQYF	TGTGCCTGGAGCAGGGACACCTACGAGCAGTACTTC
-	TRBV4-1	TRBJ2-1	TRBD1	CASSLDRESLNEQFF	TGCGCCAGCAGCCTGGACAGGGAATCGTTGAATGAGCAGTTCTTC
-	TRBV14	TRBJ1-2	-	CASSQQGYYGYTF	TGTGCCAGCAGCCAACAGGGGTACTATGGCTACACCTTC
-	TRBV6-5	TRBJ2-2	-	CASSYDRNTGELFF	TGTGCCAGCAGTTACGACAGGAACACCGGGGAGCTGTTTTTT
-	TRBV9	TRBJ2-2	TRBD2	CASSVGTSAGELFF	TGTGCCAGCAGCGTTGGGACTAGCGCAGGGGAGCTGTTTTTT
-	TRBV6-5	TRBJ1-5	TRBD1	CASRPQGVAQPQHF	TGTGCCAGCAGGCCCCAGGGGGTTGCTCAGCCCCAGCATTTT
-	TRBV19	TRBJ2-5	-	CASSVDSLKQETQYF	TGTGCCAGTAGTGTGGACAGTCTAAAACAAGAGACCCAGTACTTC
-	TRBV24-1	TRBJ2-5	-	CATSGSGSETQYF	TGTGCCACCAGTGGAAGCGGATCAGAGACCCAGTACTTC
few	TRBV9	TRBJ1-5	-	CASSVGPAGGAIHF	TGTGCCAGCAGCGTAGGGCCCGCGGGAGGCGCTATCCATTTT
-	TRBV4-1	TRBJ1-2	TRBD1	CASSQDGTVYGYTF	TGCGCCAGCAGCCAAGATGGGACAGTCTATGGCTACACCTTC
few	TRBV7-8	TRBJ1-6	-	CASSPEGGSSYNSPLHF	TGTGCCAGCAGCCCGGAGGGCGGGAGCTCCTATAATTCACCCCTCCACTTT
-	TRBV10-3	TRBJ1-3	TRBD1	CAISEDRAGNTIYF	TGTGCCATCAGTGAGGACAGGGCTGGAAACACCATATATTTT
-	TRBV2	TRBJ2-7	-	CASRPDTSYEQYF	TGTGCCAGCAGGCCCGACACATCCTACGAGCAGTACTTC
once	TRBV27	TRBJ2-1	-	CASSLAPGGNEQFF	TGTGCCAGCAGTTTGGCCCCCGGCGGGAATGAGCAGTTCTTC
-	TRBV5-5	TRBJ1-6	-	CASSSTNNSPLHF	TGTGCCAGCAGCTCCACAAATAATTCACCCCTCCACTTT
-	TRBV7-9	TRBJ1-2	TRBD1	CASSFGQDYGYTF	TGTGCCAGCAGCTTCGGACAGGACTATGGCTACACCTTC
-	TRBV9	TRBJ2-5	-	CASSVGSSTQETQYF	TGTGCCAGCAGCGTAGGTTCTAGCACCCAAGAGACCCAGTACTTC
-	TRBV28	TRBJ1-5	TRBD1	CASWTGLQPQHF	TGTGCCAGCTGGACAGGGCTTCAGCCCCAGCATTTT
-	TRBV28	TRBJ1-2	TRBD1	CASRRTGRNYGYTF	TGTGCCAGCAGACGGACAGGGAGGAACTATGGCTACACCTTC
-	TRBV11-2	TRBJ2-7	-	CASSRADSAYEQYF	TGTGCCAGCAGCAGGGCGGACAGCGCCTACGAGCAGTACTTC
-	TRBV3-1/TRBV3-2	TRBJ1-2	-	CASSPRAGRAGYGYTF	TGTGCCAGCAGCCCCCGGGCGGGCAGGGCGGGGTATGGCTACACCTTC
-	TRBV27	TRBJ2-1	TRBD2	CASSPGLAARIYNEQFF	TGTGCCAGCAGTCCGGGACTAGCCGCAAGAATCTACAATGAGCAGTTCTTC
-	TRBV5-5	TRBJ2-7	TRBD1	CASSRPGTGYEQYF	TGTGCCAGCAGCCGGCCCGGGACAGGGTACGAGCAGTACTTC
-	TRBV5-1	TRBJ2-6	TRBD2	CASQLAGPVSGANVLTF	TGCGCCAGCCAATTAGCGGGCCCCGTCTCTGGGGCCAACGTCCTGACTTTC
-	TRBV18	TRBJ1-2	-	CASSSTGRRGSYTF	TGTGCCAGCTCATCAACCGGGAGGCGGGGGAGCTACACCTTC
-	TRBV4-1	TRBJ1-2	TRBD1	CASGSTTGGYGYTF	TGCGCCAGCGGAAGTACGACAGGGGGCTATGGCTACACCTTC
-	TRBV5-6	TRBJ2-7	-	CASSRSGYYEQYF	TGTGCCAGCAGCCGAAGCGGGTACTACGAGCAGTACTTC
many	TRBV6-2/TRBV6-3	TRBJ1-1	-	CASSYSPDRGEAFF	TGTGCCAGCAGTTACTCGCCGGACAGAGGTGAAGCTTTCTTT
-	TRBV28	TRBJ1-2	TRBD1	CASSFWDRGGGYTF	TGTGCCAGCAGTTTCTGGGACAGGGGAGGTGGCTACACCTTC
-	TRBV11-3	TRBJ2-5	TRBD2	CASSPGRAGDQETQYF	TGTGCCAGCAGCCCGGGCCGAGCGGGGGACCAAGAGACCCAGTACTTC
-	TRBV6-2/TRBV6-3	TRBJ1-2	-	CASSSIDRLGGYTF	TGTGCCAGCAGTTCCATTGACAGGCTTGGGGGCTACACCTTC
-	TRBV30	TRBJ2-7	-	CAWSSPDYEQYF	TGTGCCTGGAGTTCGCCAGACTACGAGCAGTACTTC
-	TRBV2	TRBJ1-1	TRBD1	CASSGGRGPGRIAFF	TGTGCCAGCAGTGGTGGCAGGGGGCCCGGACGAATAGCTTTCTTT
-	TRBV3-1/TRBV3-2	TRBJ1-5	-	CASSQGTGRQPQHF	TGTGCCAGCAGCCAAGGGACGGGGAGGCAGCCCCAGCATTTT
-	TRBV6-5	TRBJ2-3	-	CASGKTGLDTQYF	TGTGCCAGCGGAAAAACGGGGTTGGATACGCAGTATTTT
-	TRBV10-2	TRBJ2-1	-	CASSESGRGSHNEQFF	TGCGCCAGCAGTGAGTCTGGCAGGGGATCCCACAATGAGCAGTTCTTC
many	TRBV27	TRBJ2-2	TRBD2	CASSSTSGRASSTGELFF	TGTGCCAGCAGTTCGACTAGCGGGAGGGCTTCGAGCACCGGGGAGCTGTTTTTT
-	TRBV5-1	TRBJ1-3	TRBD1	CASSPGQGAGNTIYF	TGCGCCAGCAGCCCGGGACAGGGGGCTGGAAACACCATATATTTT
many	TRBV27	TRBJ1-5	-	CASSLNGLGNQPQHF	TGTGCCAGCAGTTTAAACGGTTTAGGCAATCAGCCCCAGCATTTT
-	TRBV7-9	TRBJ2-1	TRBD1	CASSRWTGSTPQSYNEQFF	TGTGCCAGCAGTAGGTGGACAGGGAGCACCCCCCAATCCTACAATGAGCAGTTCTTC
-	TRBV7-9	TRBJ1-2	-	CASSLAARINYGYTF	TGTGCCAGCAGCTTAGCAGCGAGAATTAACTATGGCTACACCTTC
-	TRBV5-1	TRBJ1-3	TRBD1	CASSTGQGGYTIYF	TGCGCCAGCAGCACAGGACAGGGGGGATACACCATATATTTT
-	TRBV11-3	TRBJ2-3	-	CASSLVADTQYF	TGTGCCAGCAGCTTAGTAGCAGATACGCAGTATTTT
-	TRBV9	TRBJ2-2	TRBD2	CASSEGLAGWAGELFF	TGTGCCAGCAGCGAGGGACTAGCGGGCTGGGCCGGGGAGCTGTTTTTT
-	TRBV7-9	TRBJ1-1	-	CASSLASPSNTEAFF	TGTGCCAGCAGCTTAGCTAGTCCAAGTAACACTGAAGCTTTCTTT
once	TRBV4-1	TRBJ2-1	TRBD2	CASTPGGVWNEQFF	TGCGCCAGCACCCCTGGGGGGGTCTGGAATGAGCAGTTCTTC
once	TRBV7-2	TRBJ2-5	TRBD1	CASSLDRGRAETQYF	TGTGCCAGCAGCTTAGACAGGGGCCGAGCGGAGACCCAGTACTTC
-	TRBV4-3	TRBJ2-3	TRBD2	CASSHPLTGAGGPTDTQYF	TGCGCCAGCAGCCACCCCCTCACGGGAGCGGGAGGGCCTACAGATACGCAGTATTTT
-	TRBV30	TRBJ1-6	-	CAWNAGTGGSPLHF	TGTGCCTGGAATGCGGGGACGGGTGGTTCACCCCTCCACTTT
-	TRBV5-4	TRBJ2-6	TRBD1	CASSSGTVGSGANVLTF	TGTGCCAGCAGCTCCGGGACAGTCGGGTCTGGGGCCAACGTCCTGACTTTC
-	TRBV5-4	TRBJ1-4	TRBD1	CASSSGQEAQNEKLFF	TGTGCCAGCAGCTCCGGACAGGAGGCCCAGAATGAAAAACTGTTTTTT
-	TRBV6-1	TRBJ1-2	-	CASSEGETFNYGYTF	TGTGCCAGCAGTGAAGGGGAGACCTTTAACTATGGCTACACCTTC
few	TRBV5-1	TRBJ2-1	-	CASSQGHRGMDEQFF	TGCGCCAGCAGCCAGGGACATCGGGGTATGGATGAGCAGTTCTTC
few	TRBV5-1	TRBJ2-1	TRBD1	CASSLDNRGFGDNEQFF	TGCGCCAGCAGCTTGGACAACAGGGGGTTTGGAGACAATGAGCAGTTCTTC
-	TRBV5-5	TRBJ1-2	-	CASSSSTAGSYGYTF	TGTGCCAGCAGCTCCTCGACGGCAGGTAGCTATGGCTACACCTTC
-	TRBV7-9	TRBJ1-5	TRBD1	CASSSGTGVNGPQHF	TGTGCCAGCAGCTCCGGGACAGGGGTTAATGGTCCCCAGCATTTT